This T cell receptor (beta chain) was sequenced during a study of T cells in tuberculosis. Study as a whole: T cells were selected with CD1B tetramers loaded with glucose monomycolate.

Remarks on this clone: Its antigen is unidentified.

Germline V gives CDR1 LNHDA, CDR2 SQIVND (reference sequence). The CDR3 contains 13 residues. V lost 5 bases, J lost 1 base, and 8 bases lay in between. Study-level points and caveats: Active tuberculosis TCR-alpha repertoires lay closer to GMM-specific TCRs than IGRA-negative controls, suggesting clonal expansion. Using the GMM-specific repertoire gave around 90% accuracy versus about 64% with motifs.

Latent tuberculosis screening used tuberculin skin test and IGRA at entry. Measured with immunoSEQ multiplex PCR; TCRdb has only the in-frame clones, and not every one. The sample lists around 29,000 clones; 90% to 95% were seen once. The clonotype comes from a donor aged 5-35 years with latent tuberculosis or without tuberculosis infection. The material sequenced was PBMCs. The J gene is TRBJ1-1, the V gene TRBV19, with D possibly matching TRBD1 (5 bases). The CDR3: CASSSTANTEAFF. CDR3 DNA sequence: TGTGCCAGTAGTTCGACAGCGAACACTGAAGCTTTCTTT.